These T cell receptor beta chains were read from a single sample in a study of vaccination effects on CD4 cells after COVID-19. Generated by immunoSEQ multiplex PCR, the TCRdb table keeps only in-frame clones and is missing some. The profile covers about 20,000 clones, with less than 85% appearing a single time and about 16% taken by the ten largest. These receptors' antigens are unknown. The sequencing here drew on CD4+ T cells from PBMCs cultured with HCoV-229E spike peptides, taken before COVID-19 vaccination. These receptors originate from a human donor who received a COVID-19 vaccine. Each CDR3 is given with its conserved first and last residue. A D gene is named only where the DNA matches it firmly. A clone size is listed for some rows: how often the clone was seen (once, few, many), or a class if it is expanded.

d_call	v_call	clone_size	cdr3_length	j_call	cdr3_aa	cdr3_nt
TRBD1	TRBV7-9	.	13	TRBJ1-1	CASSPDRATEAFF	TGTGCCAGCAGCCCCGACAGGGCTACTGAAGCTTTCTTT
TRBD1	TRBV3-1/TRBV3-2	.	14	TRBJ1-1	CASKPNRGPTEAFF	TGTGCCAGCAAACCGAACAGGGGGCCTACTGAAGCTTTCTTT
.	TRBV10-3	.	17	TRBJ1-2	CAISEGAGSSANYGYTF	TGTGCCATCAGTGAGGGGGCAGGTTCTTCAGCTAACTATGGCTACACCTTC
.	TRBV5-1	.	11	TRBJ2-5	CASSLQETQYF	TGCGCCAGCAGCCTACAAGAGACCCAGTACTTC
TRBD1	TRBV19	.	15	TRBJ1-6	CASSAQGERHSPLHF	TGTGCCAGTAGTGCCCAGGGGGAGAGGCATTCACCCCTCCACTTT
.	TRBV2	.	14	TRBJ2-4	CASRPGLAKNIQYF	TGTGCCAGCAGACCGGGACTAGCCAAAAACATTCAGTACTTC
.	TRBV5-1	once	14	TRBJ2-7	CASSLDPQEGEQYF	TGCGCCAGCAGCTTGGATCCCCAGGAGGGCGAGCAGTACTTC
.	TRBV19	.	16	TRBJ1-5	CASSMIRGQGSQPQHF	TGTGCCAGTAGTATGATTCGGGGGCAGGGGAGTCAGCCCCAGCATTTT
.	TRBV19	.	14	TRBJ1-4	CASSTGAGNEKLFF	TGTGCCAGTAGTACAGGGGCGGGGAATGAAAAACTGTTTTTT
.	TRBV9	.	15	TRBJ2-1	CASSVAGSAPFEQFF	TGTGCCAGCAGCGTAGCTGGTAGCGCCCCCTTTGAGCAGTTCTTC
TRBD2	TRBV10-3	.	15	TRBJ2-1	CASRVAGSSYNEQFF	TGTGCCTCCAGGGTAGCGGGATCCTCCTACAATGAGCAGTTCTTC
.	TRBV10-2	.	13	TRBJ1-5	CASSGDSNQPQHF	TGCGCCAGCAGCGGGGATAGCAATCAGCCCCAGCATTTT
.	TRBV6-5	.	15	TRBJ1-5	CASSYAGVLNQPQHF	TGTGCCAGCAGTTACGCGGGGGTTCTCAATCAGCCCCAGCATTTT
.	TRBV25-1	.	14	TRBJ1-2	CASSEFGTDYGYTF	TGTGCCAGCAGTGAATTTGGTACGGATTATGGCTACACCTTC
TRBD2	TRBV24-1	.	12	TRBJ2-1	CATSGTSNEQFF	TGTGCCACCAGCGGGACTAGCAATGAGCAGTTCTTC
TRBD1	TRBV7-2	.	15	TRBJ2-7	CASSFTGTGSYEQYF	TGTGCCAGCAGCTTTACCGGGACAGGCTCCTACGAGCAGTACTTC
.	TRBV4-1	.	13	TRBJ2-3	CASSQDPGRGPYF	TGCGCCAGCAGCCAGGATCCGGGACGTGGTCCGTATTTT
TRBD1	TRBV2	.	14	TRBJ1-5	CASRGDSLDQPQHF	TGTGCCAGCAGGGGGGACAGTCTCGATCAGCCCCAGCATTTT
.	TRBV5-1	.	15	TRBJ2-3	CASTLDSPSTDTQYF	TGCGCCAGCACTTTGGACAGCCCTAGCACAGATACGCAGTATTTT
.	TRBV5-1	.	17	TRBJ2-2	CASSLVPAGANTGELFF	TGCGCCAGCAGCTTGGTTCCAGCGGGTGCGAACACCGGGGAGCTGTTTTTT
.	TRBV30	once	14	TRBJ2-2	CAWSGGAATGELFF	TGTGCCTGGAGTGGAGGCGCAGCAACCGGGGAGCTGTTTTTT
.	TRBV6-5	few	15	TRBJ2-7	CASSFTGTVSYEQYF	TGTGCCAGCAGTTTTACCGGGACGGTATCCTACGAGCAGTACTTC
TRBD2	TRBV24-1	few	17	TRBJ2-1	CATSDPLAGGSYNEQFF	TGTGCCACCAGTGACCCCTTAGCGGGGGGCTCCTACAATGAGCAGTTCTTC
.	TRBV6-5	.	14	TRBJ1-1	CASNYRGLSTEAFF	TGTGCCAGCAATTACCGGGGGCTTTCCACGGAAGCTTTCTTT
.	TRBV30	.	13	TRBJ1-5	CAWTPQGRQPQHF	TGTGCCTGGACCCCCCAGGGGCGTCAGCCCCAGCATTTT
.	TRBV6-5	.	15	TRBJ1-2	CASSYRRTQNYGYTF	TGTGCCAGCAGCTATAGACGGACACAAAACTATGGCTACACCTTC
TRBD2	TRBV6-5	.	15	TRBJ2-7	CASSYGTSGGGEQYF	TGTGCCAGCAGCTACGGGACTAGCGGGGGGGGCGAGCAGTACTTC
.	TRBV2	.	15	TRBJ1-4	CASNRDFLTNEKLFF	TGTGCCAGCAATCGGGACTTCCTAACTAATGAAAAACTGTTTTTT
TRBD1	TRBV18	.	14	TRBJ2-7	CASSPPGQVNEQYF	TGTGCCAGCTCACCTCCGGGACAGGTCAACGAGCAGTACTTC
.	TRBV6-1	.	14	TRBJ1-5	CASSELDSNQPQHF	TGTGCCAGCAGTGAACTAGATAGCAATCAGCCCCAGCATTTT
TRBD2	TRBV10-1	.	11	TRBJ2-7	CASGSAGDKYF	TGCGCCAGCGGAAGCGCGGGAGACAAGTACTTC
TRBD2	TRBV11-3	few	15	TRBJ2-1	CASSSGAGANNEQFF	TGTGCCAGCAGCTCTGGAGCGGGGGCCAACAATGAGCAGTTCTTC
TRBD1	TRBV5-1	.	15	TRBJ2-1	CASSLSGGSYNEQFF	TGCGCCAGCAGCTTGTCAGGGGGCTCCTACAATGAGCAGTTCTTC
TRBD1	TRBV5-1	few	16	TRBJ2-7	CASSLAGGQVGLEQYF	TGCGCCAGCAGCTTGGCAGGGGGCCAAGTTGGGCTCGAGCAGTACTTC
.	TRBV6-5	.	14	TRBJ1-4	CASRQTGNYEKLFF	TGTGCCAGCAGACAAACAGGGAATTATGAAAAACTGTTTTTT
.	TRBV11-2	.	14	TRBJ2-4	CASSPGQFLGIQYF	TGTGCCAGCAGCCCCGGACAGTTCCTAGGCATTCAGTACTTC
.	TRBV7-9	.	11	TRBJ1-3	CARNSGNTIYF	TGTGCCAGAAACTCTGGAAACACCATATATTTT
.	TRBV24-1	.	14	TRBJ2-7	CATSGTGTGSEQYF	TGTGCCACCAGTGGCACCGGGACCGGGTCCGAGCAGTACTTC
.	TRBV2	.	12	TRBJ2-7	CASGLVVGEQYF	TGTGCCAGCGGGTTAGTAGTTGGCGAGCAGTACTTC